This entry is about one T cell receptor (beta chain). Its target is unknown. This entry is derived from a study of T cell responses to AZD1222 COVID-19 vaccine. General study results and limits: The donor group comprised mostly white British people and more females; the analysis possibly underestimated clonal diversity. Spike-specific TCR depth and breadth grew after two AZD1222 doses.

CDR1 LGHDT and CDR2 YNNKEL come from the germline V gene (reference sequence). There are 14 residues in the CDR3. V dropped 3 bases and J dropped 7; count of bases not matched to a gene: 5. Profiling relied on immunoSEQ multiplex PCR, and the TCRdb table lists in-frame clones only, not all of them. The sample lists tens of thousands of clones; 76% were seen once. The receptor's source is an adult in good health. The J gene is TRBJ2-7, the V gene TRBV3-1 (or the pseudogene TRBV3-2), with TRBD2 matching over 11 bases. Sequenced here: peripheral blood, sampled on day 0 of AZD1222 vaccination. CDR3 sequence: CASSHSGGAPEQYF. As DNA, the CDR3 is TGTGCCAGCAGCCATAGCGGGGGGGCGCCAGAGCAGTACTTC.